This TCR beta chain appears in the sequencing data of a study of response to subunit inactivated influenza vaccine. TCRdb used MiXCR to reprocess the RT-PCR reads, holding one entry per CDR3 protein. The sample includes about 500,000 distinct CDR3 sequences, about 15% seen only once; the top ten take 3% to 3.5%. The sample here was CD4+ T cells sorted from PBMCs, taken around 2 years after vaccination. The sequence derives from a man aged 50-75 years who received an inactivated influenza vaccine.

CDR3 DNA: TGTGCCAGCAGCTTAGCGAGTACAGGGGTTGCTAGCGGGAGGTATGAGCAGTTCTTC. Its translation is CASSLASTGVASGRYEQFF. The chain recombines TRBV7-2 with TRBJ2-1; 11 bases map to TRBD2. This CDR3 is built from 19 residues. J was trimmed by 8 bases and V by 0 bases; bases with no gene match: 15. Germline values: CDR1 SGHTA, CDR2 FQGNSA.